This TCR beta chain was identified during a study of cytomegalovirus exposure and HLA in healthy donors. Findings of the study overall: In an earlier analysis, most TCR beta V segments were productive about 87% or about 30% of the time.

The CDR3 sequence is 18 residues long. The junction had 17 bases not matched to a gene; V was cut back by 8 bases and J by 1 base. Germline assignment: CDR1 SGHVS and CDR2 FQNEAQ. Comments on this clone: Antigen specificity is unknown.

PCR used 60 Vbeta primers and 13 Jbeta primers. Generated by immunoSEQ multiplex PCR, the TCRdb table keeps only in-frame clones and is missing some. The sample consists of about 170,000 clones, around 76% of them appearing once. Sequencing was performed on PBMCs. The V call is TRBV7-8, the J call TRBJ2-5; 9 positions agree with TRBD2. The TCR was taken from a female donor in good health and CMV-seronegative. CDR3 sequence: CASSLTRASGGPQETQYF. The CDR3 nucleotides are TGTGCCAGCTCCCTCACCCGGGCCAGCGGGGGGCCCCAAGAGACCCAGTACTTC.